Following are 18 T cell receptor beta chains from one sample sequenced in a study of control samples from healthy donors and cancer patients. Repertoires were generated with immunoSEQ multiplex PCR, while TCRdb's copy carries only in-frame clones and drops some. This table has some 130,000 clones, about nine tenths appearing once. Sequencing was performed on blood. Receptors originate from a man aged 18 to 35 in good health.

This rearrangement joins TRBV3-1 (or the pseudogene TRBV3-2) to TRBJ1-1, with D possibly matching TRBD1 (5 bases). The ends were cut back, 0 bases at V and 10 bases at J, with 12 bases in the middle. Germline V gene lookup returns CDR1 LGHDT and CDR2 YNNKEL (reference sequence). The CDR3 is 13 amino acids. For the CDR3, the DNA is TGTGCCAGCAGCCAAGATCCGGGGACGGGAGCTTTCTTT. Its protein product is CASSQDPGTGAFF.

The chain employs TRBV9 and TRBJ2-5, with a weak D call TRBD1 (7 bases). Per germline, CDR1 SGDLS and CDR2 YYNGEE. The CDR3 is 15 residues long. V was trimmed by 4 bases and J by 1 base, leaving 14 bases between them. The chain's CDR3 is CASSTQGGGQETQYF. Written as DNA, the CDR3 is TGTGCCAGCAGCACCCAGGGGGGAGGCCAAGAGACCCAGTACTTC.

The chain joins TRBV6-5 to TRBJ2-1, with TRBD1 as a possible D gene (6 bases). Trimming removed 6 bases from V and 8 bases from J, with 14 bases in between. Germline CDR1 MNHEY, CDR2 SVGAGI. This CDR3 comprises 13 residues. CDR3 DNA sequence: TGTGCCAGCAGGCTCCCAGGGGTCTATGAGCAGTTCTTC. It is translated as CASRLPGVYEQFF.

V is TRBV2 and J is TRBJ1-1, with D tentatively TRBD1 (6 bases). In germline, CDR1 is SNHLY, CDR2 FYNNEI. CDR3 length: 14 residues. Trimming shortened V by 6 bases and J by 0 bases, and 11 bases separated the two germline ends. CDR3: CASRGTNMNTEAFF. CDR3 DNA: TGTGCCAGCAGAGGGACAAATATGAACACTGAAGCTTTCTTT.

The chain couples TRBV9 to TRBJ1-4, with D unresolved. This CDR3 spans 15 amino acids. Trimming pared 0 bases from V and 2 bases from J, leaving 8 bases between. Germline values: CDR1 SGDLS, CDR2 YYNGEE. The CDR3 nucleotides read TGTGCCAGCAGCGTAGGGGGTTCGACTAATGAAAAACTGTTTTTT. Its protein product is CASSVGGSTNEKLFF.

The V call is TRBV4-2, the J call TRBJ2-2; 8 positions match TRBD2. Trimming removed 5 bases from V and 0 bases from J; junction bases left unmatched: 5. The CDR3 extends over 16 amino acids. The germline V gene encodes CDR1 LGHNA and CDR2 YNFKEQ. In DNA, the CDR3 is TGTGCCAGCAGCGTCCCGGGGGGGTCGAACACCGGGGAGCTGTTTTTT. It translates to CASSVPGGSNTGELFF.

The V and J genes are TRBV6-5 and TRBJ2-3, with 11 bases fitting TRBD2. Germline assignment: CDR1 MNHEY and CDR2 SVGAGI. This CDR3 comprises 15 residues. The V and J ends lost 6 bases and 1 base, in that order; junction bases with no gene match: 3. CDR3 sequence: CASSVLAGGTDTQYF. CDR3 DNA: TGTGCCAGCAGCGTACTAGCGGGGGGCACAGATACGCAGTATTTT.

V gene TRBV14 combines with J gene TRBJ2-5; a possible D gene is TRBD1 (5 bases). V was shortened by 1 base and J by 2 bases, with 11 bases between the two germline ends. The CDR3 runs 15 residues. Germline V CDR1 and CDR2: SGHDN, FVKESK. CDR3: CASSQALGPQETQYF. CDR3 coding DNA: TGTGCCAGCAGCCAAGCCTTGGGGCCTCAAGAGACCCAGTACTTC.

The V gene is TRBV19, the J gene TRBJ1-2, with 7 bases matching TRBD1. CDR1 is LNHDA and CDR2 is SQIVND in the germline V gene (reference sequence). V lost 5 bases to trimming and J lost 6 bases; unmatched junction nucleotides: 9. The CDR3 loop spans 14 amino acids. In nucleotides, the CDR3 is TGTGCCAGTAGTCTCACAGGGGAGACGAATGGCTACACCTTC. This translates into CASSLTGETNGYTF. Together with reference TRBV19 and TRBJ1-2, the CDR3 gives the full variable domain: DGGITQSPKYLFRKEGQNVTLSCEQNLNHDAMYWYRQDPGQGLRLIYYSQIVNDFQKGDIAEGYSVSREKKESFPLTVTSAQKNPTAFYLCASSLTGETNGYTFGSGTRLTVV.

The chain has TRBV30 and TRBJ1-4; 10 bases are a match to TRBD1. J was trimmed by 6 bases and V by 8 bases; bases with no gene match: 9. The CDR3 loop spans 14 amino acids. Germline CDR1 is GTSNPN and CDR2 is SVGIG (reference sequence). CDR3 coding DNA: TGTGCCGAGTCCACAGGGACAGGGGATGAAAAACTGTTTTTT. It yields the protein CAESTGTGDEKLFF.

The sample holds a few counts of this clone. The CDR3 sequence is CASSLVLDRGNSPLHF. DNA of the CDR3: TGTGCCAGCAGCTTAGTTTTGGACAGGGGTAATTCACCCCTCCACTTT. The V call is TRBV7-2, the J call TRBJ1-6, with TRBD1 matching over 9 bases. Germline CDR1 SGHTA, CDR2 FQGNSA. V shed 1 base, J shed 6 bases, and the junction held 4 bases outside the gene matches. The CDR3 has 16 amino acids.

This rearrangement joins TRBV30 to TRBJ1-6, with a weak D call TRBD1 (5 bases). Trimming took off 4 bases at V and 5 bases at J, with 12 bases between the two ends. Germline CDR1 reads GTSNPN; CDR2 reads SVGIG (reference sequence). This CDR3 has 14 residues. CDR3 sequence: CAWKERGDNSPLHF. The CDR3 DNA sequence: TGTGCCTGGAAGGAACGAGGGGATAATTCACCCCTCCACTTT.

The J gene is TRBJ2-5, the V gene TRBV6-5; D is unclear. Trimming cost V 4 bases and J 1 base, with 4 bases left between them. Germline V gene sequence: CDR1 MNHEY, CDR2 SVGAGI. CDR3 size: 12 residues. CDR3 residues: CASSFPQETQYF. The DNA of the CDR3 is TGTGCCAGCAGTTTCCCCCAAGAGACCCAGTACTTC.

This chain's CDR3 is CASSLVIPGLAASSSYNEQFF. Written as DNA, the CDR3 is TGCGCCAGCAGCTTGGTCATTCCGGGACTAGCGGCCTCTAGCTCCTACAATGAGCAGTTCTTC. The genes are TRBV5-1 and TRBJ2-1; TRBD2 aligns across 11 bases. Unmatched junction bases numbered 14, after V lost 0 bases and J lost 0 bases. This CDR3 has 21 residues. Per germline, CDR1 SGHRS and CDR2 YFSETQ.

CDR3 in amino acids: CASSSGTRSYEQYF. DNA of the CDR3: TGTGCCAGCAGCTCCGGGACTCGGTCCTACGAGCAGTACTTC. The chain uses TRBV11-2 and TRBJ2-7; TRBD2 might be the D (6 bases). This CDR3 has 14 residues. V lost 4 bases and J lost 1, with 11 bases in between. From germline, CDR1 is SGHAT and CDR2 FQNNGV.

This sequence joins TRBV6-4 and TRBJ2-2; no clear D gene. CDR1 and CDR2 (germline): MRHNA, SNTAGT. Trimming cost V 3 bases and J 1 base, with 6 bases left between them. The CDR3 covers 14 residues. The CDR3 loop is CASSEGMNTGELFF. Here the CDR3 DNA reads TGTGCCAGCAGTGAAGGGATGAACACCGGGGAGCTGTTTTTT.

The rearrangement joins TRBV19 to TRBJ1-1; 8 bases line up with TRBD1. Trimming at V came to 5 bases and at J to 5 bases, leaving 7 bases not matched to a gene. The germline gives CDR1 LNHDA, CDR2 SQIVND (reference sequence). The CDR3 is 14 residues long. The CDR3 loop reads CASSPSGGWTEAFF. CDR3 nucleotides: TGTGCCAGTAGTCCGTCAGGGGGCTGGACTGAAGCTTTCTTT.

This sequence joins TRBV4-2 and TRBJ1-5; tentative D call: TRBD1 (5 bases). The V end was cut by 1 base, the J end by 0 bases, with 16 bases between. This CDR3 has 18 residues. Germline CDR1 is LGHNA and CDR2 is YNFKEQ. The CDR3 region has the DNA TGTGCCAGCAGCCAAGGATCGGCAGGGCCATATAGCAATCAGCCCCAGCATTTT. This sequence encodes CASSQGSAGPYSNQPQHF.